The entry below gives a single TCR beta chain sequence along with its context. Clones were sequenced by immunoSEQ multiplex PCR, and TCRdb holds only the in-frame ones, with some missing. Of more than 100,000 clones in the sample, nearly 90% were seen once. This CDR3 contains 15 residues. These data are taken from a study of blood T cell repertoires in COVID-19. The sample was peripheral blood. The chain couples TRBV12-2 to TRBJ1-2; the table's D call, TRBD1, was not checked against the DNA. TRBV12-2 is given as a pseudogene. This receptor was obtained from a man aged 50-59 years in a cohort sampled during active COVID-19. CDR3 residues: CASRPQGVDYYGYTF. CDR3 DNA sequence: TGTGCAAGTCGCCCCCAGGGGGTAGACTACTATGGCTACACCTTC.